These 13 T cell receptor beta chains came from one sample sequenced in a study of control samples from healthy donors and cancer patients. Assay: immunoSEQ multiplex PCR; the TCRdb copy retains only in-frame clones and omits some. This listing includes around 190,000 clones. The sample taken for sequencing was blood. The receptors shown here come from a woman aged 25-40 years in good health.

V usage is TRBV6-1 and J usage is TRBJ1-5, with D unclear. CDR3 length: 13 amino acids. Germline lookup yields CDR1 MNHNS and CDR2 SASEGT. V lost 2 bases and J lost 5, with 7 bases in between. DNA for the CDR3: TGTGCCAGCAGTGAAATTCGGGATCAGCCCCAGCATTTT. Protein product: CASSEIRDQPQHF.

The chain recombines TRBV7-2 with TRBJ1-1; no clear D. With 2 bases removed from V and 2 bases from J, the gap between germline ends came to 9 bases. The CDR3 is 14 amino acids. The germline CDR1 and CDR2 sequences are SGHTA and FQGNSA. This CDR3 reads CASSLFGLNTEAFF. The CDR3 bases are TGTGCCAGCAGCTTATTCGGCCTCAACACTGAAGCTTTCTTT.

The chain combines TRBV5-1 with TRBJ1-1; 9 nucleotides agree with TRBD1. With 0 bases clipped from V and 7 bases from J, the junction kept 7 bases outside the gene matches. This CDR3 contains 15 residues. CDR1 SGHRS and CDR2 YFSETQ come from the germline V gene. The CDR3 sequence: CASSLGTGEEGEAFF. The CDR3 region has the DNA TGCGCCAGCAGCTTGGGGACAGGGGAAGAGGGTGAAGCTTTCTTT. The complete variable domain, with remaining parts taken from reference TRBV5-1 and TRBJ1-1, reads KAGVTQTPRYLIKTRGQQVTLSCSPISGHRSVSWYQQTPGQGLQFLFEYFSETQRNKGNFPGRFSGRQFSNSRSEMNVSTLELGDSALYLCASSLGTGEEGEAFFGQGTRLTVV.

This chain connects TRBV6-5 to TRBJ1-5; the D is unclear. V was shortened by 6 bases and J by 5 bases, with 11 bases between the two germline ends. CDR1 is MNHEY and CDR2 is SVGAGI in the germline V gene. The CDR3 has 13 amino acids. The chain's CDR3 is CASSRTYDQPQHF. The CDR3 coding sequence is TGTGCCAGCAGCCGGACTTACGATCAGCCCCAGCATTTT.

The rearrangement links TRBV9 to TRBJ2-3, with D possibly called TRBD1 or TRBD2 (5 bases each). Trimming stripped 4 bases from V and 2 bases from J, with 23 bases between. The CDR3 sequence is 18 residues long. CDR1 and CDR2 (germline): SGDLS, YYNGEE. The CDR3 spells CASSPSLLGRANTDTQYF. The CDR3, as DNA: TGTGCCAGCAGCCCCAGCCTACTGGGGCGGGCGAACACAGATACGCAGTATTTT.

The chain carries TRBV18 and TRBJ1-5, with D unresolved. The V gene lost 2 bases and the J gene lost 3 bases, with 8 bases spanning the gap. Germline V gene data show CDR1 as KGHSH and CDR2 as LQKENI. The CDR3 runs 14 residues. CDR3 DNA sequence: TGTGCCAGCTCACCAACGGCGGACAATCAGCCCCAGCATTTT. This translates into CASSPTADNQPQHF. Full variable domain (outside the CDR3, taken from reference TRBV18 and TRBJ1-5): NAGVMQNPRHLVRRRGQEARLRCSPMKGHSHVYWYRQLPEEGLKFMVYLQKENIIDESGMPKERFSAEFPKEGPSILRIQQVVRGDSAAYFCASSPTADNQPQHFGDGTRLSIL.

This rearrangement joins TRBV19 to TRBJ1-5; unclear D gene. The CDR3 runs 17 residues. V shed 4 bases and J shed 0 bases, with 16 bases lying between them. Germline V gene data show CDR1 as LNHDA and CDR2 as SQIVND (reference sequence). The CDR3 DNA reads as TGTGCCAGTAGTACCCGATTGGAACCGTATAGCAATCAGCCCCAGCATTTT. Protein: CASSTRLEPYSNQPQHF.

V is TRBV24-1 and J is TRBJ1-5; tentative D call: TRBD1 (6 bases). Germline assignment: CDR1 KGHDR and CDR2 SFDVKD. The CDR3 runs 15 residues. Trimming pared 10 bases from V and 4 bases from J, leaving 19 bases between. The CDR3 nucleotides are TGTGCCACAAGCCCCGCCGACAGGAAGAATCAGCCCCAGCATTTT. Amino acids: CATSPADRKNQPQHF.

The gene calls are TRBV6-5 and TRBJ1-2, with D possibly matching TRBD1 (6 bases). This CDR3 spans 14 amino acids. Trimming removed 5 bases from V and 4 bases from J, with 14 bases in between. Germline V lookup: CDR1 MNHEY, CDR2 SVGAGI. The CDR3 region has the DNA TGTGCCAGCAGTCCCTGGACAGACGGCTATGGCTACACCTTC. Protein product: CASSPWTDGYGYTF.

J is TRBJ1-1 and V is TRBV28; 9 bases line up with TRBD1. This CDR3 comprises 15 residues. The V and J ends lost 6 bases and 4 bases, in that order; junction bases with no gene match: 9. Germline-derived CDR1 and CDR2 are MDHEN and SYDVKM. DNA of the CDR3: TGTGCCAGCAGCTTAAGTACAGGGGGCCGCACTGAAGCTTTCTTT. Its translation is CASSLSTGGRTEAFF.

The CDR3 DNA follows: TGCAGCGTTGAAGATCTGGAAGGTTACGGGGTCTACAATGAGCAGTTCTTC. Protein: CSVEDLEGYGVYNEQFF. The rearrangement joins TRBV29-1 to TRBJ2-1, with a tentative D call TRBD2 (5 bases). The germline CDR1 and CDR2 sequences are SQVTM and ANQGSEA. V was cut by 0 bases and J by 3 bases, with 18 bases left in between. The CDR3 is 17 amino acids.

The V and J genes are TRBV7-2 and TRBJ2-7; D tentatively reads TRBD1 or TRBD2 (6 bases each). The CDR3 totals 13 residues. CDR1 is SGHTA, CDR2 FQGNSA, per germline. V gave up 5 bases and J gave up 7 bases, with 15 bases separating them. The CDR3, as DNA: TGTGCCAGCAGCCTACAGGGTGCGGGGGAGCAGTACTTC. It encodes CASSLQGAGEQYF. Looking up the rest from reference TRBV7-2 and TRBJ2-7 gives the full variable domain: GAGVSQSPSNKVTEKGKDVELRCDPISGHTALYWYRQSLGQGLEFLIYFQGNSAPDKSGLPSDRFSAERTGGSVSTLTIQRTQQEDSAVYLCASSLQGAGEQYFGPGTRLTVT.

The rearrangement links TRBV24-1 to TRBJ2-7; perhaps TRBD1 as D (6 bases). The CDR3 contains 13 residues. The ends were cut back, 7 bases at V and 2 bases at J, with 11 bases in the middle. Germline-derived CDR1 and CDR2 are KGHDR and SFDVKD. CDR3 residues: CATRQTGAYEQYF. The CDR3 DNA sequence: TGTGCCACCAGGCAGACAGGAGCCTACGAGCAGTACTTC.